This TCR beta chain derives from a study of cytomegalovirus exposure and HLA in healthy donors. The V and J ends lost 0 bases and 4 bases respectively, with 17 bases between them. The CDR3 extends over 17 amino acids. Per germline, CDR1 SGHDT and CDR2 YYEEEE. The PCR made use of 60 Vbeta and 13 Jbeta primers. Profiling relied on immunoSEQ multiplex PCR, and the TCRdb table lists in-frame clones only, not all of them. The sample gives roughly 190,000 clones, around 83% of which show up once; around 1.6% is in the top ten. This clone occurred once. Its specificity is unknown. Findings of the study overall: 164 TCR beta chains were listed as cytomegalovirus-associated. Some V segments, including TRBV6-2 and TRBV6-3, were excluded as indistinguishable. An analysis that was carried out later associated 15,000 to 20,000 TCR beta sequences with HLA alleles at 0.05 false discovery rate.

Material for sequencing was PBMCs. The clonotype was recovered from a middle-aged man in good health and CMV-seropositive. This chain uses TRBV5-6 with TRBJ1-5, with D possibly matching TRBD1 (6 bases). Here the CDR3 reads CASSLAPGRGFNQPQHF. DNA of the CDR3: TGTGCCAGCAGCTTGGCCCCTGGCAGGGGATTTAATCAGCCCCAGCATTTT.